This T cell receptor beta chain is from a study of cytomegalovirus exposure and HLA in healthy donors. Findings and limits, study-wide: TRBV6-2, TRBV6-3 and some other V segments were unresolvable in 87-base-pair reads. Reportedly, HLA-A and HLA-B alleles of most subjects were accurately predicted from TCR beta.

The germline V gene encodes CDR1 GTSNPN and CDR2 SVGIG (reference sequence). This CDR3 contains 15 residues. The V end was cut by 3 bases, the J end by 4 bases, with 18 bases between. 13 Jbeta primers and 60 Vbeta primers were used for the PCR. Data came from immunoSEQ multiplex PCR; TCRdb stores just in-frame clones and leaves some out. The data show roughly 150,000 clones, approximately 84% seen once. With regard to this clone: Antigen: not known.

The sequenced material came from PBMCs. The sequence derives from a woman in her 40s in good health and CMV-seropositive. The chain uses TRBV30 and TRBJ2-5; D uncertain. CDR3 coding DNA: TGTGCCTGGAGGGCCGGTCTAGGATGGAGAGAGACCCAGTACTTC. Translation: CAWRAGLGWRETQYF. Looking up the rest from reference TRBV30 and TRBJ2-5 gives the full variable domain: SQTIHQWPATLVQPVGSPLSLECTVEGTSNPNLYWYRQAAGRGLQLLFYSVGIGQISSEVPQNLSASRPQDRQFILSSKKLLLSDSGFYLCAWRAGLGWRETQYFGPGTRLLVL.